Listed below are T cell receptor beta chains from one sample, sequenced in a study of CD8 T cells in Susac syndrome. TCRdb re-called the immunoSEQ multiplex PCR reads through MiXCR, storing one row per CDR3 protein. The data contain 80,000 or so distinct CDR3 sequences, 90% to 95% of them seen just once; the ten biggest clones take up about 0.54%. The specimen sequenced was CD4+ T cells from PBMCs. The receptors were sampled from a human donor with Susac syndrome. Both conserved end residues are trimmed from each CDR3. Not all rows give a size; the values are once, few, many and, for expanded clones, a class.

>9|TRBV20-1|TRBJ2-7|-
SADARYEQY
>11|TRBV12-3/TRBV12-4|TRBJ1-5|-
ASRQGYNQPQH
>11|TRBV20-1|TRBJ1-5|few
SAGQGANQPQH
>10|TRBV6-1|TRBJ2-1|once
ASRDYLRQLF
>10|TRBV5-8|TRBJ1-6|-
ASSFPGSPLH
>12|TRBV20-1|TRBJ1-1|-
SASRGGNGGEAF
>13|TRBV23-1|TRBJ1-5|-
ASSPDRDSNQPQH
>15|TRBV7-2|TRBJ2-1|-
ASSELRLAAIGNEQF
>11|TRBV2|TRBJ1-2|-
ASSGGQGRGYT
>16|TRBV7-8|TRBJ2-3|-
ASSLPLAGVRPTDTQY
>12|TRBV12-3/TRBV12-4|TRBJ1-5|-
ASSGLYSNQPQH
>11|TRBV12-3/TRBV12-4|TRBJ1-6|-
ASSMWGNSPLH
>13|TRBV6-2/TRBV6-3|TRBJ1-5|-
ASSTDDRLNQPQH
>12|TRBV6-1|TRBJ1-2|-
ASSEVADVYGYT
>13|TRBV5-6|TRBJ2-7|-
ASSLNGELPKEQY
>13|TRBV12-5|TRBJ2-7|-
ASGLGDTSLSEQY
>10|TRBV5-1|TRBJ1-1|once
ASSFDNTEAF
>11|TRBV3-1|TRBJ2-2|-
ASSHFSTGELF
>11|TRBV19|TRBJ1-5|-
ASKSVELQPQH
>12|TRBV9|TRBJ2-1|-
ASSVVQGPDEQF
>13|TRBV5-4|TRBJ2-5|-
ASRVIAGNQETQY
>12|TRBV6-2/TRBV6-3|TRBJ2-7|-
ASRGTAGGLMQY
>13|TRBV15|TRBJ2-4|few
ATRGGGGAKNIQY
>8|TRBV29-1|TRBJ2-1|once
SVRDAEQF
>10|TRBV20-1|TRBJ2-1|-
SASSVYNEQF
>11|TRBV7-7|TRBJ2-1|-
ASSFQGLNEQF
>13|TRBV15|TRBJ2-7|-
ATSRDRMEGREQY
>14|TRBV20-1|TRBJ1-6|-
SARDSDRGLNSPLH
>14|TRBV27|TRBJ2-1|-
ASTSLEGESYNEQF
>12|TRBV28|TRBJ2-1|-
ASSLSGRAGEQF
>13|TRBV20-1|TRBJ2-3|-
SAREASGRSDTQY
>13|TRBV20-1|TRBJ2-1|-
SAPDRLRGKNEQF
>12|TRBV3-1|TRBJ1-1|-
ASSQVIWGGEAF
>11|TRBV10-3|TRBJ1-2|-
AIRADGSYGYT
>13|TRBV7-2|TRBJ2-3|-
ASSLGGSGPPHGN
>11|TRBV6-5|TRBJ1-1|once
ASNLQGSTEAF
>11|TRBV20-1|TRBJ2-1|-
SARRQVENEQF
>11|TRBV29-1|TRBJ2-1|-
SVTGTGGGEQF
>10|TRBV7-8|TRBJ1-2|few
ASSLSRDGYT
>12|TRBV28|TRBJ2-1|-
ASIPRLAGLEQF
>12|TRBV5-1|TRBJ1-2|-
ASSEGQAYYGYT
>12|TRBV12-3/TRBV12-4|TRBJ2-1|-
ASSFTSSYNEQF
>12|TRBV18|TRBJ2-1|-
ASSPRLADNEQF
>15|TRBV30|TRBJ2-7|-
AWSAPKTSVYTYEQY
>9|TRBV7-2|TRBJ2-5|-
ASSFPAGQY
>11|TRBV6-2/TRBV6-3|TRBJ2-4|medium-sized
ASSYSGADIQY
>13|TRBV7-2|TRBJ2-5|-
ASSLIPGKQETQY
>13|TRBV19|TRBJ1-2|-
ASSIAAGTNYGYT
>13|TRBV27|TRBJ2-7|-
ASSSSGISSYEQY
>11|TRBV3-1|TRBJ2-1|-
ASSQQPEPSQF
>15|TRBV5-1|TRBJ2-5|once
ASSDRGLSKRQETQY
>13|TRBV6-5|TRBJ2-1|-
ASSYSKTTSGGQF